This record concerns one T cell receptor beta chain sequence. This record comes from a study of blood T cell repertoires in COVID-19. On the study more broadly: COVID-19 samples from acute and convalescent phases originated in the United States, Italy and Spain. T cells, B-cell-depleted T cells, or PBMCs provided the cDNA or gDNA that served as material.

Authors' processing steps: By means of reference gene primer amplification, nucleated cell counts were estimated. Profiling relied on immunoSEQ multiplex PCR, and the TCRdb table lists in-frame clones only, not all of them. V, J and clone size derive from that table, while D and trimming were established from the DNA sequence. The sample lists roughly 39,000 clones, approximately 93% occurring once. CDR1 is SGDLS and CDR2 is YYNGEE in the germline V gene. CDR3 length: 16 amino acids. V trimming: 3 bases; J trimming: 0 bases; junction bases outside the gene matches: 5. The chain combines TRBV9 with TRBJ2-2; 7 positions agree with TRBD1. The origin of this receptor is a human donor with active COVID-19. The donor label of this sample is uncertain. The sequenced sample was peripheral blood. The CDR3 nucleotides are TGTGCCAGCAGCGCCAAGGGGGCCTCGAACACCGGGGAGCTGTTTTTT. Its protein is CASSAKGASNTGELFF. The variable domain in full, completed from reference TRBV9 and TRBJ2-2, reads DSGVTQTPKHLITATGQRVTLRCSPRSGDLSVYWYQQSLDQGLQFLIQYYNGEERAKGNILERFSAQQFPDLHSELNLSSLELGDSALYFCASSAKGASNTGELFFGEGSRLTVL.